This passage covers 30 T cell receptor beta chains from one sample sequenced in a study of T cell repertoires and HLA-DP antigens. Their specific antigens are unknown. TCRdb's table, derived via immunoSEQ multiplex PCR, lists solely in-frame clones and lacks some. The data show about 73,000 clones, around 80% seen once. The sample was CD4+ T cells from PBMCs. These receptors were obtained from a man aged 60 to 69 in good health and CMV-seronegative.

The chain's CDR3 is CASSLSGLGANVLTF. The CDR3 DNA follows: TGTGCCAGCAGCTTGTCCGGGCTCGGGGCCAACGTCCTGACTTTC. The chain carries TRBV7-9 and TRBJ2-6; D uncertain. The V gene's germline CDR1 is SEHNR and CDR2 FQNEAQ (reference sequence). This CDR3 has 15 residues. V was pared by 3 bases and J by 4 bases, with 10 bases between.

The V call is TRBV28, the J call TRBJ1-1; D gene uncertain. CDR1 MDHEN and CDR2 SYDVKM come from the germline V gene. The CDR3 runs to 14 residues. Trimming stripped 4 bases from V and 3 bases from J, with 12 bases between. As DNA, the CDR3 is TGTGCCAGCAGTTACCCAGGACGGGACACTGAAGCTTTCTTT. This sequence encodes CASSYPGRDTEAFF.

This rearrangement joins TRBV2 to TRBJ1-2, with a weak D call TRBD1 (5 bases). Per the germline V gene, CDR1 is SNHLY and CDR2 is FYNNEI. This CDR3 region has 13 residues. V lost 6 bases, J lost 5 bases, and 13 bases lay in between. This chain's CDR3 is CASRESTVYGYTF. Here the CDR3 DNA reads TGTGCCAGCAGGGAATCGACAGTATATGGCTACACCTTC.

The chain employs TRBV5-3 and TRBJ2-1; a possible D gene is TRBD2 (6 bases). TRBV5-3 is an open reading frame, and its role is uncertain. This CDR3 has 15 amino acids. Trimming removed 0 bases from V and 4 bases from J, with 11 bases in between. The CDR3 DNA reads TGTGCCAGAAGCTTGGGCGGGGCGAGGTACAATGAGCAGTTCTTC. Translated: CARSLGGARYNEQFF.

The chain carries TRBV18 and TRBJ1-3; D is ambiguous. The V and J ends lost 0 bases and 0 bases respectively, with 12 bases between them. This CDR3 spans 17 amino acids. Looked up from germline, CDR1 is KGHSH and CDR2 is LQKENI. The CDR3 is CASSPPSKALSGNTIYF. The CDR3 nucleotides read TGTGCCAGCTCACCACCTAGCAAGGCCCTCTCTGGAAACACCATATATTTT.

Here the CDR3 DNA reads TGCAGCGTTGAGGTGAGCTCCTACAATGAGCAGTTCTTC. It yields the protein CSVEVSSYNEQFF. This chain uses TRBV29-1 with TRBJ2-1; D is undetermined. There are 13 residues in the CDR3. Trimming pared 3 bases from V and 0 bases from J, leaving 6 bases between. The germline gives CDR1 SQVTM, CDR2 ANQGSEA.

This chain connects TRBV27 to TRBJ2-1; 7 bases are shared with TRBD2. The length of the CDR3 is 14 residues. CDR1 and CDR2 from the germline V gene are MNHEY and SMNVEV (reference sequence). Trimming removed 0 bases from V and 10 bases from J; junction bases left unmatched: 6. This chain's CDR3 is CASSLSNGLVEQFF. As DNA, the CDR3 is TGTGCCAGCAGTTTATCCAATGGACTAGTCGAGCAGTTCTTC.

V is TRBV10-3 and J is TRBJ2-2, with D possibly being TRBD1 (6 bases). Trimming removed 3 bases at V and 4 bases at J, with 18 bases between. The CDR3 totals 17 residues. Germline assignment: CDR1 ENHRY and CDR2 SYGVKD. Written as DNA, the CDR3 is TGTGCCATCAGTGACCAAGGCGCAGGGGCGGGCACCGGGGAGCTGTTTTTT. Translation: CAISDQGAGAGTGELFF.

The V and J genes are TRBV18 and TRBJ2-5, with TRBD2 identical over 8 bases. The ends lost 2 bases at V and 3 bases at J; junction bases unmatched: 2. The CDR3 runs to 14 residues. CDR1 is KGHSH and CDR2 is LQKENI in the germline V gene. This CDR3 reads CASSPTTSEETQYF. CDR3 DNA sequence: TGTGCCAGCTCACCAACGACTAGCGAAGAGACCCAGTACTTC.

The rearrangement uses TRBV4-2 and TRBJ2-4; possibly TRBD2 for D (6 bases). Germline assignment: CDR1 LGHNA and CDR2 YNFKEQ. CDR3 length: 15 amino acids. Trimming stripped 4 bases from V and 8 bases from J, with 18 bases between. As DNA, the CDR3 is TGTGCCAGCAGCCCGTTAGGGCGGGAAAGGTACATTCAGTACTTC. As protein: CASSPLGRERYIQYF.

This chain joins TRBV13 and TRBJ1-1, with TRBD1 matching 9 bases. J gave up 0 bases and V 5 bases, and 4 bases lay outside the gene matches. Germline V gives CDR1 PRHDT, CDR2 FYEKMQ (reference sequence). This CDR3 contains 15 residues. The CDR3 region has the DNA TGTGCCAGCAGCATGGGGGACAGGGTGAACACTGAAGCTTTCTTT. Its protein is CASSMGDRVNTEAFF.

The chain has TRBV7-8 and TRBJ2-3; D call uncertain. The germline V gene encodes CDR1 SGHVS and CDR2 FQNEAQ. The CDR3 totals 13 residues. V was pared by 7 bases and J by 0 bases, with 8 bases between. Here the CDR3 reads CASTQWSTDTQYF. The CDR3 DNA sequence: TGTGCCAGCACCCAATGGAGCACAGATACGCAGTATTTT.

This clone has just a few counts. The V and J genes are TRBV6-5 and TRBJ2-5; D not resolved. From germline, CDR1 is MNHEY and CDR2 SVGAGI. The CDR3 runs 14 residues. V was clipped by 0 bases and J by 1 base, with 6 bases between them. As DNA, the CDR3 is TGTGCCAGCAGTTACTCCCCGGGCCAAGAGACCCAGTACTTC. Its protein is CASSYSPGQETQYF.

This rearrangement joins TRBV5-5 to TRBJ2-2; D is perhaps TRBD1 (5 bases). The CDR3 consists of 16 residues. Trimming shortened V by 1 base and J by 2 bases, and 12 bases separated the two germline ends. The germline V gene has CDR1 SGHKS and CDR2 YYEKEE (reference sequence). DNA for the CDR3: TGTGCCAGCAGCTTGAATCAGGGTGTCAACACCGGGGAGCTGTTTTTT. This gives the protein CASSLNQGVNTGELFF.

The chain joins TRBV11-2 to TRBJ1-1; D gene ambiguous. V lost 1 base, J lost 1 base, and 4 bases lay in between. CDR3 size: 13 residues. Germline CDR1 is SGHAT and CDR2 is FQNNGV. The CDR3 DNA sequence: TGTGCCAGCAGCTTAGGCAGGAACACTGAAGCTTTCTTT. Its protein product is CASSLGRNTEAFF.

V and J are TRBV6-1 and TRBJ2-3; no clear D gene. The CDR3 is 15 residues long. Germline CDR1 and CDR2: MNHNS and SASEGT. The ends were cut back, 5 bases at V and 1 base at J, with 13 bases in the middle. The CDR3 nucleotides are TGTGCCAGCAGTCAGCTGACCTGGGGCACAGATACGCAGTATTTT. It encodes CASSQLTWGTDTQYF.

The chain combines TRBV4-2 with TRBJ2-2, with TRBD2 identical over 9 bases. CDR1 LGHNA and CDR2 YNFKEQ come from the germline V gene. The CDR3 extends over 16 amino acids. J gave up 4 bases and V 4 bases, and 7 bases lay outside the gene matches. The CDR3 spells CASSPGLALSTGELFF. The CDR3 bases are TGTGCCAGCAGCCCGGGACTAGCTCTAAGCACCGGGGAGCTGTTTTTT.

Here the CDR3 DNA reads TGTGCCAGCAGCCGGACTAGCTACAACTCCTACAATGAGCAGTTCTTC. Translated, it gives CASSRTSYNSYNEQFF. The gene calls are TRBV7-6 and TRBJ2-1; 8 nucleotides align to TRBD2. This CDR3 is 16 amino acids long. Unmatched junction bases numbered 6, after V lost 5 bases and J lost 0 bases. Germline V CDR1 and CDR2: SGHVS, FNYEAQ.

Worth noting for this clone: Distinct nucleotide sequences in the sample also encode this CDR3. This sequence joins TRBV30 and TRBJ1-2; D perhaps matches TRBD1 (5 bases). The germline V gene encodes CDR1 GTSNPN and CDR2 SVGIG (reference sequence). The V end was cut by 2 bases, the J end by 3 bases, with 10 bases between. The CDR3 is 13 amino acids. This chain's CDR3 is CAWSKGRDYGYTF. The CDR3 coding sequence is TGTGCCTGGAGTAAAGGCAGGGACTATGGCTACACCTTC.

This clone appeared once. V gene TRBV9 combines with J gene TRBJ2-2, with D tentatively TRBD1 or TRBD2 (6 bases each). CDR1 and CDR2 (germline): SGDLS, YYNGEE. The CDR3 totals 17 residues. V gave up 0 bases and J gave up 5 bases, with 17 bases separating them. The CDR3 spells CASSVGRGAGGTGELFF. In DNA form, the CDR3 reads TGTGCCAGCAGCGTAGGAAGGGGGGCAGGAGGTACCGGGGAGCTGTTTTTT. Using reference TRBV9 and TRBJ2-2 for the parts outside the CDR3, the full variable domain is DSGVTQTPKHLITATGQRVTLRCSPRSGDLSVYWYQQSLDQGLQFLIQYYNGEERAKGNILERFSAQQFPDLHSELNLSSLELGDSALYFCASSVGRGAGGTGELFFGEGSRLTVL.

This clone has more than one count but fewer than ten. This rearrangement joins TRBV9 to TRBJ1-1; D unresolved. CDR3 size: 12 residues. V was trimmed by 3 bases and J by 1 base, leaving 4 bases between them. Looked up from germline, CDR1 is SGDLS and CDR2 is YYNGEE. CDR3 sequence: CASSGQNTEAFF. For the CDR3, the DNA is TGTGCCAGCAGCGGCCAGAACACTGAAGCTTTCTTT.

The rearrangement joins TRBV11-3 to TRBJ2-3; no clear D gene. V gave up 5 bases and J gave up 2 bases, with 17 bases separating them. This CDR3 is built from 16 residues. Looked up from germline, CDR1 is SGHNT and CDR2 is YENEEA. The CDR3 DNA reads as TGTGCCAGCAGCCCCCGCACGGCAGGACCCACAGATACGCAGTATTTT. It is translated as CASSPRTAGPTDTQYF.

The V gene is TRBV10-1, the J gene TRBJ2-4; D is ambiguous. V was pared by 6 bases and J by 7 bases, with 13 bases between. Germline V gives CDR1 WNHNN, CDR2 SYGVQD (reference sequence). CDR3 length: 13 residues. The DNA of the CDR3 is TGCGCCAGCAGCAACGACCGGAACAACATTCAGTACTTC. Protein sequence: CASSNDRNNIQYF.

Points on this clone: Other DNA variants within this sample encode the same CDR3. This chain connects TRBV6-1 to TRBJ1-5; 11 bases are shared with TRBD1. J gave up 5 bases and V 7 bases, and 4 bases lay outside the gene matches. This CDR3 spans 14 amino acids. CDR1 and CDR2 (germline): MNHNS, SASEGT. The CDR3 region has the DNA TGTGCCAGCATTCGGGACAGGGGGGATCAGCCCCAGCATTTT. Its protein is CASIRDRGDQPQHF.

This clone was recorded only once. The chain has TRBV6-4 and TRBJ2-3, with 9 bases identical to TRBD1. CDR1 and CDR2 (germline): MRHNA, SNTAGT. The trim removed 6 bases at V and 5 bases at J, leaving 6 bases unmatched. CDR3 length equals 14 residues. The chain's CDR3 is CASSIQGAGDTQYF. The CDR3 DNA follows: TGTGCCAGCAGCATACAGGGGGCAGGAGATACGCAGTATTTT.

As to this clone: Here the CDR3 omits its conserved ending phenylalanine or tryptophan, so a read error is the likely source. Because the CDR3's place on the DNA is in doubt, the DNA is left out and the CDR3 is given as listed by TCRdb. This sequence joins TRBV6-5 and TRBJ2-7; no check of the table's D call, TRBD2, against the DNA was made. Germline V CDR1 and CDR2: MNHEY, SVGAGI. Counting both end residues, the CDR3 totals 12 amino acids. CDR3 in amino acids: CASSTGRGRALL.

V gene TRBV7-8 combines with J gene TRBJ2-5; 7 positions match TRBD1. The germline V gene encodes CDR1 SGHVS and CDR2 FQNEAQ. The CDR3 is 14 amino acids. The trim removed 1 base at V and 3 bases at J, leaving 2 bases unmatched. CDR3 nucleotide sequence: TGTGCCAGCAGCTTAGGGGACAGTAAAGAGACCCAGTACTTC. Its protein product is CASSLGDSKETQYF.

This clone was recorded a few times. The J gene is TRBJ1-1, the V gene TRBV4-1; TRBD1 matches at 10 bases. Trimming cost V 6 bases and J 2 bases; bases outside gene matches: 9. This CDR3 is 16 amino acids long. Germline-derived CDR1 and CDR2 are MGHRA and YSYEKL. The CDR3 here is CASSHRQGAFNTEAFF. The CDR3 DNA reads TGCGCCAGCAGTCATAGACAGGGGGCCTTTAACACTGAAGCTTTCTTT.

In DNA, the CDR3 is TGTGCCAGGACAGGGTCCTATAATTCACCCCTCCACTTT. Translated, it gives CARTGSYNSPLHF. The rearrangement uses TRBV2 and TRBJ1-6, with 7 nucleotides matching TRBD1. Germline values: CDR1 SNHLY, CDR2 FYNNEI. J gave up 1 base and V 9 bases, and 0 bases lay outside the gene matches. The CDR3 spans 13 residues.

CDR3 in DNA: TGTGCCAGCAGCTTGGGGACGGGCACAGATACGCAGTATTTT. This codes for CASSLGTGTDTQYF. The gene calls are TRBV7-2 and TRBJ2-3; D tentatively fits TRBD1 or TRBD2 (5 bases each). Trimming removed 3 bases at V and 1 base at J, with 8 bases between. Germline V CDR1 and CDR2: SGHTA, FQGNSA. The length of the CDR3 is 14 residues.